This TCR beta chain was recorded in a study of T cell changes during pregnancy in multiple sclerosis. CDR1 is SGHAT and CDR2 is FQNNGV in the germline V gene. V gave up 0 bases and J gave up 4 bases, with 11 bases separating them. There are 15 residues in the CDR3. TCRdb's copy holds only in-frame clones and misses some; the assay was immunoSEQ multiplex PCR. In the table there are 40,000 or so clones, roughly 90% of which are singletons. The source was CD8+ T cells from peripheral blood mononuclear cells, collected in the first trimester of pregnancy. This clonotype was sampled from a female donor with multiple sclerosis, enrolled in a pregnancy study. V gene TRBV11-2 combines with J gene TRBJ2-3; D remains ambiguous. The CDR3 region is CASSLDTGYADTQYF. CDR3 sequence (DNA): TGTGCCAGCAGCTTAGATACCGGGTACGCAGATACGCAGTATTTT.